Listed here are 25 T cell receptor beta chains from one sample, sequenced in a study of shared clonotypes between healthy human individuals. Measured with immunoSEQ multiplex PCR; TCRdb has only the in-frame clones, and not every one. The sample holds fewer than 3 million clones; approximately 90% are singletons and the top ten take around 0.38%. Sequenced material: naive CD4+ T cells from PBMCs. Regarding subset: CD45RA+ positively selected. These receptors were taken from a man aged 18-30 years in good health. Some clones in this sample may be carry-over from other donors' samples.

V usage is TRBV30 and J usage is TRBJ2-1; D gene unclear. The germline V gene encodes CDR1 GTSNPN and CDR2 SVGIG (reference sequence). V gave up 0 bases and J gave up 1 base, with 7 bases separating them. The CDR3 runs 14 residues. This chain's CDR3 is CAWSVGWSYNEQFF. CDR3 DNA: TGTGCCTGGAGTGTAGGTTGGTCCTACAATGAGCAGTTCTTC. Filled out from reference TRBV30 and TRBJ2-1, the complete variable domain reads SQTIHQWPATLVQPVGSPLSLECTVEGTSNPNLYWYRQAAGRGLQLLFYSVGIGQISSEVPQNLSASRPQDRQFILSSKKLLLSDSGFYLCAWSVGWSYNEQFFGPGTRLTVL.

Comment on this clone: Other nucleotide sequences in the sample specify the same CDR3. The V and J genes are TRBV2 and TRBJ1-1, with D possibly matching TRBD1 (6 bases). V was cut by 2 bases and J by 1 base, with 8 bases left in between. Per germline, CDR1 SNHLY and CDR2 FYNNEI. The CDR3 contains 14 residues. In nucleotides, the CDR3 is TGTGCCAGCAGTGAACAGGGGAGGAACACTGAAGCTTTCTTT. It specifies CASSEQGRNTEAFF. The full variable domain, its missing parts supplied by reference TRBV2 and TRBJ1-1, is EPEVTQTPSHQVTQMGQEVILRCVPISNHLYFYWYRQILGQKVEFLVSFYNNEISEKSEIFDDQFSVERPDGSNFTLKIRSTKLEDSAMYFCASSEQGRNTEAFFGQGTRLTVV.

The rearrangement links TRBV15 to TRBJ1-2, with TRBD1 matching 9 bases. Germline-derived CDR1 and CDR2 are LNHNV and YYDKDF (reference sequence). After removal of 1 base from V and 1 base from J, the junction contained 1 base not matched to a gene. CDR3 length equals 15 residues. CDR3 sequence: CATSRGQGVNYGYTF. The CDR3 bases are TGTGCCACCAGCAGAGGACAGGGGGTTAACTATGGCTACACCTTC. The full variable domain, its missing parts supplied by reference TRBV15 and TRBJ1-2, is DAMVIQNPRYQVTQFGKPVTLSCSQTLNHNVMYWYQQKSSQAPKLLFHYYDKDFNNEADTPDNFQSRRPNTSFCFLDIRSPGLGDTAMYLCATSRGQGVNYGYTFGSGTRLTVV.

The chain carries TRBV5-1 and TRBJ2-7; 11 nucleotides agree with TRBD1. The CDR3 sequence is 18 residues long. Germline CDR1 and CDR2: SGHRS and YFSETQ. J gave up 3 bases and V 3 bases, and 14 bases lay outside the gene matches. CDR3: CASSSRRVGTGGYYEQYF. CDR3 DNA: TGCGCCAGCAGCTCGAGGAGGGTCGGGACAGGGGGTTACTACGAGCAGTACTTC.

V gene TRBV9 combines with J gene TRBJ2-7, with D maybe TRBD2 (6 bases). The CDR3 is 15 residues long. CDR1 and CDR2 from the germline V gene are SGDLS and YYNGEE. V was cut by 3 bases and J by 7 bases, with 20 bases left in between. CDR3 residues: CASSASSASNGEQYF. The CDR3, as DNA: TGTGCCAGCAGCGCTTCTAGCGCCTCAAATGGGGAGCAGTACTTC.

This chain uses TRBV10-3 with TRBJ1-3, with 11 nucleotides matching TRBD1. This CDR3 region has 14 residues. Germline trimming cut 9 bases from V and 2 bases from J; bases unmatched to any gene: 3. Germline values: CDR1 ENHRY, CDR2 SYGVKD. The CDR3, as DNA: TGTGCCATACGGACAGGGGGCACTGGAAACACCATATATTTT. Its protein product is CAIRTGGTGNTIYF.

DNA for the CDR3: TGTGCCAGCACAAACCGGGGGGGAGGAAATGAAAAACTGTTTTTT. The encoded protein is CASTNRGGGNEKLFF. This sequence joins TRBV27 and TRBJ1-4; tentatively, D is TRBD1 (5 bases). Germline V CDR1 and CDR2: MNHEY, SMNVEV (reference sequence). This CDR3 contains 15 residues. V lost 7 bases, J lost 5 bases, and 17 bases lay in between.

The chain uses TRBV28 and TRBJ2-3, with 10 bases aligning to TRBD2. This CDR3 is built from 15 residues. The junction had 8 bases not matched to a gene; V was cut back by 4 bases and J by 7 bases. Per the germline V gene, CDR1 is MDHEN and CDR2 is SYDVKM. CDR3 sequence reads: CASSSPGLARHTQYF. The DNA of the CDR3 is TGTGCCAGCAGTTCTCCGGGACTAGCGCGCCATACGCAGTATTTT.

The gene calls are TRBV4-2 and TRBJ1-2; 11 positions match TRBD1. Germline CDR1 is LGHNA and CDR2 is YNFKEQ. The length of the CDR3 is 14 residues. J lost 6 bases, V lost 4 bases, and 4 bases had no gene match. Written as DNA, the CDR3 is TGTGCCAGCAGCCCAGGACAGGGGGCTGATGGCTACACCTTC. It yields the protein CASSPGQGADGYTF.

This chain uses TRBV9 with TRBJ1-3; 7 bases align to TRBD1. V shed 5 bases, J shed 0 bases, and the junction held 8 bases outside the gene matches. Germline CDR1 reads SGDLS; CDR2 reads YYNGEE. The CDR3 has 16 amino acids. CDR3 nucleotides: TGTGCCAGCAGTATTCAGGGGGTATCCTCTGGAAACACCATATATTTT. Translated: CASSIQGVSSGNTIYF. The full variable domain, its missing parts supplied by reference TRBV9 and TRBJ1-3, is DSGVTQTPKHLITATGQRVTLRCSPRSGDLSVYWYQQSLDQGLQFLIQYYNGEERAKGNILERFSAQQFPDLHSELNLSSLELGDSALYFCASSIQGVSSGNTIYFGEGSWLTVV.

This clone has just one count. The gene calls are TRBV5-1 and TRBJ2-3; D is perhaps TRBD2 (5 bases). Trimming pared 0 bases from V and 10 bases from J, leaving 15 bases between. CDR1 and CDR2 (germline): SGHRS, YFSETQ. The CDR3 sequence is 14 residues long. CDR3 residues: CASSLANSREAQYF. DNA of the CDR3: TGCGCCAGCAGCTTGGCCAACTCGAGGGAAGCGCAGTATTTT.

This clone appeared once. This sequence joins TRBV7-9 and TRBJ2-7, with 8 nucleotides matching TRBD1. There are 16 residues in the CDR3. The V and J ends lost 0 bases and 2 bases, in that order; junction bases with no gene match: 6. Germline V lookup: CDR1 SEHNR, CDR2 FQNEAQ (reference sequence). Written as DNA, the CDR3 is TGTGCCAGCAGCTTAGCCGGGACAGGCCCTCCCTACGAGCAGTACTTC. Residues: CASSLAGTGPPYEQYF.

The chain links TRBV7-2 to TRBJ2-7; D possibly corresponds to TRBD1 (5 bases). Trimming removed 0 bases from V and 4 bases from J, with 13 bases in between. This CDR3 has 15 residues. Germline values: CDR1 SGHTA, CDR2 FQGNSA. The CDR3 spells CASSLAPRVIYEQYF. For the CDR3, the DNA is TGTGCCAGCAGCTTAGCCCCCAGGGTAATTTACGAGCAGTACTTC.

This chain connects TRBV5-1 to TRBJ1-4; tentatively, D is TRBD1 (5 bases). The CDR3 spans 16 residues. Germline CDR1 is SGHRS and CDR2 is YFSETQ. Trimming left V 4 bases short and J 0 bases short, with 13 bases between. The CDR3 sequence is CASSVGGQATNEKLFF. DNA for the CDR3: TGCGCCAGCAGCGTTGGTGGACAAGCAACTAATGAAAAACTGTTTTTT.

As DNA, the CDR3 is TGTGCCAGCTCAAGCCTGACAGGGTCGTTAGAGACCCAGTACTTC. This encodes CASSSLTGSLETQYF. This chain joins TRBV18 and TRBJ2-5; 7 bases agree with TRBD1. Trimming at V came to 5 bases and at J to 4 bases, leaving 10 bases not matched to a gene. Germline V CDR1 and CDR2: KGHSH, LQKENI. This CDR3 has 15 amino acids. Drawing the rest from reference TRBV18 and TRBJ2-5, the complete variable domain is NAGVMQNPRHLVRRRGQEARLRCSPMKGHSHVYWYRQLPEEGLKFMVYLQKENIIDESGMPKERFSAEFPKEGPSILRIQQVVRGDSAAYFCASSSLTGSLETQYFGPGTRLLVL.

The DNA for the CDR3 is TGTGCCAGCAGTTACCGAGGGGGGCGCGAAGCTTTCTTT. Protein: CASSYRGGREAFF. This chain connects TRBV6-5 to TRBJ1-1, with D perhaps matching TRBD1 (6 bases). This CDR3 comprises 13 residues. V shed 2 bases and J shed 8 bases, with 12 bases lying between them. The germline gives CDR1 MNHEY, CDR2 SVGAGI.

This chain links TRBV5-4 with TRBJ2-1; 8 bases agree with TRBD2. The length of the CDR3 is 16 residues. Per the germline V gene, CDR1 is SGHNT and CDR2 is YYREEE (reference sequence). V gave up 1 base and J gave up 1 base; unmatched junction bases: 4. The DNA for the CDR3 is TGTGCCAGCAGCTTGTTTACGGGAGGGTCCTACAATGAGCAGTTCTTC. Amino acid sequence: CASSLFTGGSYNEQFF.

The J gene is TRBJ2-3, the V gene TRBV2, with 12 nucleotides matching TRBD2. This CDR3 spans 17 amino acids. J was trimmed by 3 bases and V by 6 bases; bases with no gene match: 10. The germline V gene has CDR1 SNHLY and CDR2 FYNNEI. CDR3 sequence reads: CASSHESGLAGTDTQYF. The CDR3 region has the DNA TGTGCCAGCAGCCACGAGTCCGGACTAGCGGGAACAGATACGCAGTATTTT. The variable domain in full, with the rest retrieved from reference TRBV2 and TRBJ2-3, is EPEVTQTPSHQVTQMGQEVILRCVPISNHLYFYWYRQILGQKVEFLVSFYNNEISEKSEIFDDQFSVERPDGSNFTLKIRSTKLEDSAMYFCASSHESGLAGTDTQYFGPGTRLTVL.

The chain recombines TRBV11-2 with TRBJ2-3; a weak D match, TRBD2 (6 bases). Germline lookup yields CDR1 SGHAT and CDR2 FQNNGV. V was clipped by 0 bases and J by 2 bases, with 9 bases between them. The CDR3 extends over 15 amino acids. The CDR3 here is CASSLDWDSTDTQYF. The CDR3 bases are TGTGCCAGCAGCTTAGATTGGGACTCCACAGATACGCAGTATTTT. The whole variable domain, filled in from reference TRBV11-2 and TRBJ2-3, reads EAGVAQSPRYKIIEKRQSVAFWCNPISGHATLYWYQQILGQGPKLLIQFQNNGVVDDSQLPKDRFSAERLKGVDSTLKIQPAKLEDSAVYLCASSLDWDSTDTQYFGPGTRLTVL.

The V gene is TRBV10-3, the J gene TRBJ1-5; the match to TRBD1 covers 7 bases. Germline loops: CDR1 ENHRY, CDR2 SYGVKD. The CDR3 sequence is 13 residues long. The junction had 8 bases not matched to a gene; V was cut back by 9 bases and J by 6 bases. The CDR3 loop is CAITGVLGQPQHF. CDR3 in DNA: TGTGCCATAACAGGGGTCCTTGGTCAGCCCCAGCATTTT.

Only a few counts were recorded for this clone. The CDR3: CASSPRQGWMNTEAFF. The CDR3 DNA sequence: TGTGCCAGCTCACCAAGGCAGGGATGGATGAACACTGAAGCTTTCTTT. This rearrangement joins TRBV18 to TRBJ1-1; TRBD1 is a possible D gene (5 bases). Germline loops: CDR1 KGHSH, CDR2 LQKENI. V was shortened by 2 bases and J by 0 bases, with 13 bases between the two germline ends. The CDR3 loop spans 16 amino acids. The full variable domain, completed using reference TRBV18 and TRBJ1-1, is NAGVMQNPRHLVRRRGQEARLRCSPMKGHSHVYWYRQLPEEGLKFMVYLQKENIIDESGMPKERFSAEFPKEGPSILRIQQVVRGDSAAYFCASSPRQGWMNTEAFFGQGTRLTVV.

CDR3 DNA sequence: TGTGCCAGCTCCCGCGGCACGTACTATGGCTACACCTTC. It yields the protein CASSRGTYYGYTF. The chain uses TRBV6-1 and TRBJ1-2; D remains ambiguous. Germline CDR1 is MNHNS and CDR2 is SASEGT. V was trimmed by 8 bases and J by 3 bases, leaving 13 bases between them. The CDR3 consists of 13 residues.

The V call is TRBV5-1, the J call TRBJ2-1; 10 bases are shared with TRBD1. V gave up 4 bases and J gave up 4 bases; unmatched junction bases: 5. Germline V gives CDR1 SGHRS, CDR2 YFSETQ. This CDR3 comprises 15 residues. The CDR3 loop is CASSKGQGFYNEQFF. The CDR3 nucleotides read TGCGCCAGCAGCAAGGGACAGGGGTTTTACAATGAGCAGTTCTTC.

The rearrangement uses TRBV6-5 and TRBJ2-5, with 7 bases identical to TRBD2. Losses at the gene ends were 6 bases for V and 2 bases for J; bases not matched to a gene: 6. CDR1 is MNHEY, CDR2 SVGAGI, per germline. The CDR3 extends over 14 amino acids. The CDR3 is CASRPGLTQETQYF. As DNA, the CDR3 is TGTGCCAGCAGACCGGGACTAACACAAGAGACCCAGTACTTC.

The chain's CDR3 is CASSHGTVTDTQYF. The DNA of the CDR3 is TGTGCCAGCTCCCATGGGACAGTCACAGATACGCAGTATTTT. This chain uses TRBV18 with TRBJ2-3; TRBD1 matches at 7 bases. The length of the CDR3 is 14 residues. Germline assignment: CDR1 KGHSH and CDR2 LQKENI. V dropped 6 bases and J dropped 2; count of bases not matched to a gene: 5.